This is a list of T cell receptor beta chains from one sample in a study of post-analysis software for immune sequencing data. MiXCR, run by TCRdb on the PCR reads, gives a single entry per CDR3 protein. The sample shows 500,000 to 600,000 distinct CDR3 sequences, 44% of them seen only once. The specimen was blood. The receptor set was obtained from a girl aged 5-17 years with multiple sclerosis. Each CDR3 is given with its conserved first and last residue. Each record gives: D gene, J gene, CDR3 length, V gene, clone size, CDR3 protein, CDR3 DNA. A D gene is named only where the DNA matches it firmly. Only part of the rows carry a size: once, few, many, or a class if the clone is expanded.

D: TRBD1
J: TRBJ2-3
length: 15
V: TRBV5-1
size: -
CDR3: CASSSGTGRADTQYF
DNA: TGCGCCAGCAGCTCCGGGACAGGGAGGGCAGATACGCAGTATTTT

D: TRBD1
J: TRBJ1-5
length: 15
V: TRBV20-1
size: -
CDR3: CSATPTGVGNQPQHF
DNA: TGCAGTGCTACCCCGACAGGGGTCGGCAATCAGCCCCAGCATTTT

D: TRBD2
J: TRBJ2-7
length: 14
V: TRBV20-1
size: -
CDR3: CSASAGGPTYEQYF
DNA: TGCAGTGCTAGCGCGGGAGGGCCGACCTACGAGCAGTACTTC

D: -
J: TRBJ1-5
length: 12
V: TRBV6-6
size: -
CDR3: CASQGPQGPQHF
DNA: TGTGCCAGCCAGGGGCCGCAAGGGCCCCAGCATTTT

D: -
J: TRBJ2-7
length: 15
V: TRBV28
size: -
CDR3: CASSFPGLFSYEQYF
DNA: TGTGCCAGCAGTTTCCCGGGGCTCTTCTCCTACGAGCAGTACTTC

D: TRBD2
J: TRBJ2-5
length: 17
V: TRBV12-3/TRBV12-4
size: -
CDR3: CASSSPRASGGQETQYF
DNA: TGTGCCAGCAGTTCCCCAAGGGCTAGCGGGGGACAAGAGACCCAGTACTTC

D: TRBD2
J: TRBJ2-1
length: 14
V: TRBV29-1
size: -
CDR3: CSVVGTSGYNEQFF
DNA: TGCAGCGTTGTTGGGACTAGCGGCTACAATGAGCAGTTCTTC

D: -
J: TRBJ2-3
length: 16
V: TRBV7-3
size: few
CDR3: CASSLRSGKYTDTQYF
DNA: TGTGCCAGCAGCTTAAGGTCTGGCAAATACACAGATACGCAGTATTTT

D: -
J: TRBJ1-5
length: 14
V: TRBV7-3
size: -
CDR3: CASSFSNSNQPQHF
DNA: TGTGCCAGCAGCTTCTCTAATAGCAATCAGCCCCAGCATTTT

D: -
J: TRBJ2-1
length: 13
V: TRBV20-1
size: -
CDR3: CSAGLALYNEQFF
DNA: TGCAGTGCTGGGTTAGCGCTCTACAATGAGCAGTTCTTC

D: TRBD1
J: TRBJ1-4
length: 16
V: TRBV10-3
size: -
CDR3: CAISEGQGNGNEKLFF
DNA: TGTGCCATCAGCGAGGGACAGGGGAATGGTAATGAAAAACTGTTTTTT

D: -
J: TRBJ1-2
length: 12
V: TRBV11-2
size: -
CDR3: CASSLSGIGYTF
DNA: TGTGCCAGCAGCTTGTCCGGGATTGGCTACACCTTC

D: TRBD2
J: TRBJ2-3
length: 15
V: TRBV7-9
size: -
CDR3: CASSLEGLAADTQYF
DNA: TGTGCCAGCAGCTTAGAGGGACTAGCGGCAGATACGCAGTATTTT

D: -
J: TRBJ1-5
length: 14
V: TRBV6-5
size: -
CDR3: CASNGIASNQPQHF
DNA: TGTGCCAGCAACGGCATCGCTAGCAATCAGCCCCAGCATTTT

D: -
J: TRBJ2-7
length: 15
V: TRBV4-1
size: few
CDR3: CASSQPPAGSYEQYF
DNA: TGCGCCAGCAGCCAGCCTCCGGCGGGGTCCTACGAGCAGTACTTC

D: -
J: TRBJ2-4
length: 16
V: TRBV20-1
size: few
CDR3: CSAPAPPGRPLWEQYF
DNA: TGCAGTGCCCCTGCCCCCCCGGGACGGCCCCTTTGGGAGCAGTACTTC

D: -
J: TRBJ2-1
length: 14
V: TRBV6-6
size: -
CDR3: CAGTFGPNRNEQFF
DNA: TGTGCCGGCACCTTCGGGCCAAACCGGAATGAGCAGTTCTTC

D: -
J: TRBJ1-1
length: 14
V: TRBV5-1
size: -
CDR3: CASSLVEGDTEAFF
DNA: TGCGCCAGCAGCTTGGTGGAGGGTGACACTGAAGCTTTCTTT

D: TRBD2
J: TRBJ2-7
length: 15
V: TRBV10-3
size: -
CDR3: CVIGSGAGSSYEQYF
DNA: TGTGTCATTGGGTCAGGAGCGGGGAGCTCCTACGAGCAGTACTTC

D: -
J: TRBJ2-5
length: 13
V: TRBV4-1
size: few
CDR3: CASSQQDRETQYF
DNA: TGCGCCAGCAGCCAACAAGACAGAGAGACCCAGTACTTC

D: -
J: TRBJ2-7
length: 14
V: TRBV5-1
size: few
CDR3: CASSFTGEVYEQYF
DNA: TGCGCCAGCAGCTTCACAGGGGAGGTCTACGAGCAGTACTTC

D: TRBD1
J: TRBJ2-4
length: 15
V: TRBV20-1
size: -
CDR3: CSARDRGLAKNIQYF
DNA: TGCAGTGCTAGGGACAGGGGCCTAGCCAAAAACATTCAGTACTTC

D: -
J: TRBJ2-5
length: 12
V: TRBV29-1
size: few
CDR3: CSVLKTQETQYF
DNA: TGCAGCGTTCTTAAAACCCAAGAGACCCAGTACTTC

D: TRBD1
J: TRBJ2-2
length: 18
V: TRBV29-1
size: -
CDR3: CSGRDRGGSDANTGELFF
DNA: TGCAGCGGAAGGGACAGAGGAGGATCTGACGCGAACACCGGGGAGCTGTTTTTT

D: TRBD1
J: TRBJ1-4
length: 14
V: TRBV10-3
size: few
CDR3: CAISEGTVGKRLFF
DNA: TGTGCCATCAGTGAGGGGACAGTCGGGAAGAGACTGTTTTTT

D: -
J: TRBJ2-1
length: 13
V: TRBV6-5
size: few
CDR3: CASSYLSGNEQFF
DNA: TGTGCCAGCAGTTACCTCTCCGGCAATGAGCAGTTCTTC

D: -
J: TRBJ2-1
length: 12
V: TRBV3-1
size: -
CDR3: CASSPGPGKQFF
DNA: TGTGCCAGCAGCCCAGGGCCCGGTAAGCAGTTCTTC

D: TRBD2
J: TRBJ2-1
length: 13
V: TRBV6-5
size: few
CDR3: CASSLGTSVEQFF
DNA: TGTGCCAGCAGTCTGGGGACTAGCGTTGAGCAGTTCTTC

D: -
J: TRBJ2-7
length: 13
V: TRBV7-9
size: few
CDR3: CASSSGTSGEQYF
DNA: TGTGCCAGCAGCTCCGGGACCTCGGGGGAGCAGTACTTC